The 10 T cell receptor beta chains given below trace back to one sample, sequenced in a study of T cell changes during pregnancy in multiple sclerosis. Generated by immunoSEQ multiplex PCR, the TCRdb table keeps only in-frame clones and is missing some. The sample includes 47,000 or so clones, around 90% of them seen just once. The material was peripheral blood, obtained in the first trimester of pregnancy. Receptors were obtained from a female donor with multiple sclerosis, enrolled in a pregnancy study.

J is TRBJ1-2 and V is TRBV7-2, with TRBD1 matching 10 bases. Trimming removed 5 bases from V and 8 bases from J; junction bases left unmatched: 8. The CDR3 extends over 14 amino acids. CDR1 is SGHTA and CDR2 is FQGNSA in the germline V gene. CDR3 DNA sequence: TGTGCCAGCAGCAGACCGGGACAGGGGTTCGGCTACACCTTC. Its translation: CASSRPGQGFGYTF.

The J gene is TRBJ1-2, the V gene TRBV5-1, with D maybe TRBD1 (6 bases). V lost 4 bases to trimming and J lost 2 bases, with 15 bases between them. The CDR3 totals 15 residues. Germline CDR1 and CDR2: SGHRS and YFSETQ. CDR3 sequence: CASSPGPGENYGYTF. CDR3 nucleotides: TGCGCCAGCAGCCCGGGACCAGGGGAGAACTATGGCTACACCTTC.

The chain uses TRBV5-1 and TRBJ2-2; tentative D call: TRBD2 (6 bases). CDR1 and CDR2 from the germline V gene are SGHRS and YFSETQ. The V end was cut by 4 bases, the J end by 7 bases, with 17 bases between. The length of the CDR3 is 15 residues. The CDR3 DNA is TGCGCCAGCAGCCGAGTTGGAGGGAGGAGCGGGGAGCTGTTTTTT. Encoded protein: CASSRVGGRSGELFF.

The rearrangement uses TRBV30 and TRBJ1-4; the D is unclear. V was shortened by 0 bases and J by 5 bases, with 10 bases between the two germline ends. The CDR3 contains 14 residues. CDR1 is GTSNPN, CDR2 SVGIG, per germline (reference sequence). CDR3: CAWSVKRFNEKLFF. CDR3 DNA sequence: TGTGCCTGGAGTGTAAAGCGGTTCAATGAAAAACTGTTTTTT.

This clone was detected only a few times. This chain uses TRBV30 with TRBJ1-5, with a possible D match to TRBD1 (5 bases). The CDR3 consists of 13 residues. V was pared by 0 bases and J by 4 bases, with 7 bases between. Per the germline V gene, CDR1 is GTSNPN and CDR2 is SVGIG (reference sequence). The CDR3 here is CAWSVQENQPQHF. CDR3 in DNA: TGTGCCTGGAGTGTACAGGAGAATCAGCCCCAGCATTTT. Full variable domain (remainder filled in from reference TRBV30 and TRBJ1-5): SQTIHQWPATLVQPVGSPLSLECTVEGTSNPNLYWYRQAAGRGLQLLFYSVGIGQISSEVPQNLSASRPQDRQFILSSKKLLLSDSGFYLCAWSVQENQPQHFGDGTRLSIL.

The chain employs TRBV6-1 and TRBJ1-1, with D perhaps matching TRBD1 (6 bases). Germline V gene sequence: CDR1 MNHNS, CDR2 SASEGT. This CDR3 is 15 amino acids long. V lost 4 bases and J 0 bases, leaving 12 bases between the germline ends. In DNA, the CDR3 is TGTGCCAGCAGTGTCCAGGACAGATTGAACACTGAAGCTTTCTTT. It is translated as CASSVQDRLNTEAFF.

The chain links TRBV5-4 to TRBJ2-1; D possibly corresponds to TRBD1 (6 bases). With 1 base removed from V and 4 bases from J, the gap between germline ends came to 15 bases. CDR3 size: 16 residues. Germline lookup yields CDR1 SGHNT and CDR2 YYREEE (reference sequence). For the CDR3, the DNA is TGTGCCAGCAGCTTGCCCCGGACAGACGTATACAATGAGCAGTTCTTC. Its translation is CASSLPRTDVYNEQFF.

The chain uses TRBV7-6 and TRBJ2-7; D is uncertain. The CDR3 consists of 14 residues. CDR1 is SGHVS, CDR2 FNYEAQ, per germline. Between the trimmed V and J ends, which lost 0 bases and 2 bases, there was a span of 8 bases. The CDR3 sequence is CASSLAGETYEQYF. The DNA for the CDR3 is TGTGCCAGCAGCTTAGCAGGAGAGACCTACGAGCAGTACTTC.

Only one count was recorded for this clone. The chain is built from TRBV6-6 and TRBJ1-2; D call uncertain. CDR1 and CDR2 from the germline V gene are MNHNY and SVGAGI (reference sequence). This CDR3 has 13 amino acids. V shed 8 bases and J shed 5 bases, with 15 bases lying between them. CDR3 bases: TGTGCCAGCTCGGTGGTGGAGAAGTATGGCTACACCTTC. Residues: CASSVVEKYGYTF.

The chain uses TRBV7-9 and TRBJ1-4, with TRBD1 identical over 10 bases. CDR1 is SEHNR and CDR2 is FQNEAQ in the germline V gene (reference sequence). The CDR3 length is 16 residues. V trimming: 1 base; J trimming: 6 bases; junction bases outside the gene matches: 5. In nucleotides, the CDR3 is TGTGCCAGCAGCTTAGAGCGGACAGGGGGTGATGAAAAACTGTTTTTT. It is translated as CASSLERTGGDEKLFF. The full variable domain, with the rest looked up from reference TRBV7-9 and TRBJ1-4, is DTGVSQNPRHKITKRGQNVTFRCDPISEHNRLYWYRQTLGQGPEFLTYFQNEAQLEKSRLLSDRFSAERPKGSFSTLEIQRTEQGDSAMYLCASSLERTGGDEKLFFGSGTQLSVL.